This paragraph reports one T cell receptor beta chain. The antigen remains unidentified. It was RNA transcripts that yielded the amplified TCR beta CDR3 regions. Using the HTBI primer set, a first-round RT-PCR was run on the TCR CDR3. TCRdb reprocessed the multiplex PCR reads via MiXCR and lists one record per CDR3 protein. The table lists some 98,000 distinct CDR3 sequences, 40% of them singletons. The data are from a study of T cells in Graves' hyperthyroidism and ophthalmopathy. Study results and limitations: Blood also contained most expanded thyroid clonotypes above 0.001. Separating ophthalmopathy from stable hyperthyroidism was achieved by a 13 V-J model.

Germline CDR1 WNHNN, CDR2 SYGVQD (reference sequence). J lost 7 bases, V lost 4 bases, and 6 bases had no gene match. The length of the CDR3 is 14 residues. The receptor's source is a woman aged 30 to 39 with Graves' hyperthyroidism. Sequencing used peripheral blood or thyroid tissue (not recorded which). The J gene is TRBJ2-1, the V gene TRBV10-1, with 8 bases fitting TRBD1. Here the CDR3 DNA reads TGCGCCAGCAGTGGGGTTCAGGGGGCGAATGAGCAGTTCTTC. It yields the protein CASSGVQGANEQFF.